What follows are 10 T cell receptor beta chains derived from one specimen sequenced in a study of shared clonotypes between healthy human individuals. Generated by immunoSEQ multiplex PCR, the TCRdb table keeps only in-frame clones and is missing some. The sample records more than 200,000 clones, 60% to 80% being singletons. Sequencing used memory CD4+ T cells sorted from blood. Subset specified: CD45RA-negative fraction. The receptors were gathered from a man younger than 45 in good health.

This clone was detected only a few times. The V gene is TRBV6-4, the J gene TRBJ2-1; 7 bases line up with TRBD2. The CDR3 is 14 amino acids. Trimming removed 7 bases from V and 3 bases from J; junction bases left unmatched: 6. Germline V CDR1 and CDR2: MRHNA, SNTAGT. The CDR3 coding sequence is TGTGCCAGCAACCCGGGACTACTCTACAATGAGCAGTTCTTC. Translation: CASNPGLLYNEQFF.

V usage is TRBV9 and J usage is TRBJ1-1; D gene uncertain. The V gene's germline CDR1 is SGDLS and CDR2 YYNGEE. V lost 4 bases and J lost 1, with 14 bases in between. The CDR3 spans 15 residues. CDR3 amino acids: CASSPRITKNTEAFF. In nucleotides, the CDR3 is TGTGCCAGCAGCCCACGGATTACCAAGAACACTGAAGCTTTCTTT. The whole variable domain, filled in from reference TRBV9 and TRBJ1-1, reads DSGVTQTPKHLITATGQRVTLRCSPRSGDLSVYWYQQSLDQGLQFLIQYYNGEERAKGNILERFSAQQFPDLHSELNLSSLELGDSALYFCASSPRITKNTEAFFGQGTRLTVV.

The rearrangement uses TRBV11-2 and TRBJ2-7, with TRBD1 matching 9 bases. Trimming took 5 bases from V and 6 from J; bases not matched to a gene: 11. Germline CDR1 SGHAT, CDR2 FQNNGV. The CDR3 is 15 residues long. Here the CDR3 DNA reads TGTGCCAGCAGCCCAACCGGGACAGGGAGGTTCGAGCAGTACTTC. Its translation: CASSPTGTGRFEQYF. Full variable domain (remainder filled in from reference TRBV11-2 and TRBJ2-7): EAGVAQSPRYKIIEKRQSVAFWCNPISGHATLYWYQQILGQGPKLLIQFQNNGVVDDSQLPKDRFSAERLKGVDSTLKIQPAKLEDSAVYLCASSPTGTGRFEQYFGPGTRLTVT.

The chain couples TRBV6-1 to TRBJ1-5; no reliable D call. Trimming removed 6 bases at V and 0 bases at J, with 12 bases between. Germline V gene data show CDR1 as MNHNS and CDR2 as SASEGT. The CDR3 consists of 15 residues. The CDR3 DNA sequence: TGTGCCAGCAGACAAAGGGTCTATAGCAATCAGCCCCAGCATTTT. This sequence encodes CASRQRVYSNQPQHF.

This clone was counted a single time. The rearrangement uses TRBV7-2 and TRBJ1-1; D not certain. V lost 2 bases, J lost 4 bases, and 11 bases lay in between. This CDR3 has 14 residues. From germline, CDR1 is SGHTA and CDR2 FQGNSA. The chain's CDR3 is CASSLIPGSTEAFF. CDR3 nucleotides: TGTGCCAGCAGCTTAATCCCAGGCTCCACTGAAGCTTTCTTT.

Concerning this clone itself: Other DNA sequences from this sample encode an identical CDR3 as well. The genes are TRBV18 and TRBJ2-7; D is undetermined. This CDR3 contains 12 residues. Between the trimmed V and J ends, which lost 3 bases and 4 bases, there was a span of 7 bases. The V gene's germline CDR1 is KGHSH and CDR2 LQKENI. CDR3: CASSPESYEQYF. The DNA of the CDR3 is TGTGCCAGCTCACCCGAAAGTTACGAGCAGTACTTC.

This sequence joins TRBV5-1 and TRBJ1-1; perhaps TRBD1 as D (6 bases). Germline CDR1 and CDR2: SGHRS and YFSETQ. The CDR3 totals 13 residues. Trimming stripped 3 bases from V and 3 bases from J, with 9 bases between. CDR3 bases: TGCGCCAGCAGCTCTGGGGGCCACACTGAAGCTTTCTTT. Residues: CASSSGGHTEAFF.

The chain combines TRBV18 with TRBJ2-2; D is uncertain. This CDR3 is 13 amino acids long. CDR1 KGHSH and CDR2 LQKENI come from the germline V gene. V was clipped by 1 base and J by 8 bases, with 8 bases between them. Here the CDR3 DNA reads TGTGCCAGCTCACCACAAAGGCTGGGGGAGCTGTTTTTT. Encoded protein: CASSPQRLGELFF.

The V and J genes are TRBV6-1 and TRBJ2-1; D call uncertain. Germline V gene lookup returns CDR1 MNHNS and CDR2 SASEGT. The ends were cut back, 3 bases at V and 7 bases at J, with 4 bases in the middle. This CDR3 has 11 residues. This CDR3 reads CASSEMNEQFF. The DNA of the CDR3 is TGTGCCAGCAGTGAGATGAATGAGCAGTTCTTC.

The chain employs TRBV29-1 and TRBJ2-1; a possible D gene is TRBD1 (6 bases). V was trimmed by 5 bases and J by 0 bases, leaving 8 bases between them. The CDR3 runs to 13 residues. Germline V gene sequence: CDR1 SQVTM, CDR2 ANQGSEA. The CDR3 reads CSVWTVSYNEQFF. The CDR3 DNA reads as TGCAGCGTTTGGACAGTCTCCTACAATGAGCAGTTCTTC.